This T cell receptor (beta chain) stems from a study of T cell clonality in common variable immunodeficiency (dated by TCRdb to 2013 to 2016). The germline V end is reduced by 4 bases and the J end by 5 bases; junction bases left unmatched: 5. From the cysteine through the phenylalanine, the CDR3 covers 14 amino acids. The DNA has 33 bases, all within the CDR3, and is read from base 1. CDR1 and CDR2 are drawn from the germline V gene: SNHLY, FYNNEI. Remarks on this clone: Its antigen target is currently unknown. The read terminates 3 residues ahead of where the CDR3 ends, so the germline J gene completes it.

Most CVID patients and most healthy controls were of Caucasian heritage. Heparinized peripheral whole blood samples of about 5 to 8.5 ml were collected from each donor. TCRbeta CDR3 repertoires were sequenced from genomic DNA of adults with common variable immune deficiency (CVID) and healthy adult controls. There were about 22 healthy adult volunteers in the control group (about 12 female and 10 or so male), ranging in age from roughly 23 to 70 years, with a mean age of roughly 32. Diluted blood was subjected to density centrifugation over Hypaque 1077 or Ficoll-Paque for isolation of peripheral blood mononuclear cells. Genomic DNA was obtained from unsorted mononuclear cells through either Qiagen column purification or a centrifugation-based method. The investigation overall reported the following: Patient heterogeneity within the CVID cohort put limits on correlating repertoire features with clinical complications. Healthy controls shared more TCRbeta clones with each other than CVID subjects shared among themselves (p < 0.0001). Although equal DNA input was used, an average of about 83,000 unique sequences per sample was obtained for controls, compared with roughly 33,000 for CVID samples. The authors noted that sequencing repertoires of T cell subpopulations would be needed to clarify what caused the increased clonality in CVID. CVID TCRbeta sequences reportedly showed fewer deletions and N-nucleotide insertions and lacked highly modified clones with 13 or more V deletions. Increased TCRbeta clonality was found in CVID subjects compared with healthy controls (t-test p = 0.018), with the increase being most characteristic of about a third of subjects.

For sequencing, equivalent amounts of genomic DNA were input from CVID and control samples. For every sample, a 60 bp segment covering the rearranged TCRbeta CDR3 region was amplified and then sequenced. The immunoSEQ assay, a bias-corrected multiplex PCR combined with high-throughput sequencing, was used to amplify TCRbeta. In the source study's methods: Each unique nucleotide sequence was treated as a clone and annotated with V, D and J genes, copy number and frequency. Sequences were labeled productive if in frame, and non-productive if out of frame or containing stop codons. As previously described, Shannon's entropy was used to calculate clonality. The predicted amino acid sequences of productive clones were used to derive the mean CDR3 Kyte-Doolittle hydropathy. Using the R hclust function, scaled V gene usage was clustered hierarchically with Manhattan distance and complete linkage. Sharing of clones by CDR3 amino acid sequence was evaluated through resampling of 12 repertoires per group over 100 rounds. Repertoires were searched for approximately 70 published EBV-specific and nearly 250 published CMV-specific TCRbeta sequences. A couple of CVID samples yielding fewer than 10,000 sequences were excluded from analysis, leaving over 35 CVID repertoires. TCRdb's version of the immuneACCESS table is confined to in-frame rearrangements and falls short of the full clone set. An unresolved V gene accounts for under half of the shortfall where checked; the remainder is of unknown origin. V and J calls and clone size are as listed in that table; D and trimming were resolved from the DNA. The sample comprises around 45,000 clones, and every one was counted more than once. Clones ranked in the top ten supply 2.8% of the sample.

The chain links TRBV2 with TRBJ2-1; 7 central bases correspond to TRBD2. Source material: peripheral blood mononuclear cells. The sequence was obtained from a person aged 18 to 70 in good health. The CDR3 bases that were read are TGTGCCAGCAGTGGGCGGGGAGGGGACAATGAG. Translated, it reads CASSGRGGDNE. The full CDR3 protein reads CASSGRGGDNEQFF.